Listed below are T cell receptor beta chains from one sample, sequenced in a study of T cells in Graves' hyperthyroidism and ophthalmopathy. From the multiplex PCR reads, TCRdb called clonotypes with MiXCR, one entry per CDR3 protein. The sample includes approximately 400,000 distinct CDR3 sequences, around 14% seen only once; the top ten take about 7.7%. The specimen sequenced was blood. These receptors originate from a woman aged 18-29 years with Graves' hyperthyroidism. Each CDR3 is given without its conserved first and last residue. The size entry is marked missing in some rows and otherwise reads once, few, many or a size class.

J | V | size | CDR3
TRBJ2-7 | TRBV11-2 | many | ASSLRTSGYEQY
TRBJ1-2 | TRBV2 | many | ASSEQTGGYT
TRBJ2-5 | TRBV7-8 | few | ASSWTRGETQY
TRBJ2-2 | TRBV15 | many | ATQRDGTGELF
TRBJ1-4 | TRBV12-3/TRBV12-4 | - | ASSSGQSYHEKLF
TRBJ2-5 | TRBV5-1 | many | ASSLSLLAARETQY
TRBJ1-6 | TRBV19 | many | ASTSRQGNSPLH
TRBJ1-4 | TRBV7-2 | few | ASSARATNEKLF
TRBJ2-2 | TRBV11-3 | - | ASSPPKNTGELF
TRBJ2-7 | TRBV6-1 | many | ASGGWREGSYEQY
TRBJ2-7 | TRBV20-1 | many | SAQGFHEQY
TRBJ2-3 | TRBV12-3/TRBV12-4 | many | ASSLKGSDTQY
TRBJ1-3 | TRBV7-2 | many | ASSLQGSIYTIY
TRBJ1-4 | TRBV20-1 | many | SASGPQNEKLF
TRBJ1-2 | TRBV7-2 | - | ASSLVGTGGGGYT
TRBJ1-1 | TRBV10-2 | - | ASRGGPEAF
TRBJ2-1 | TRBV5-8 | - | ASSPRLARNEQF
TRBJ2-3 | TRBV27 | many | ASLGGGRRDTQY
TRBJ2-2 | TRBV12-3/TRBV12-4 | - | ASSLRGHTGELF
TRBJ1-5 | TRBV20-1 | many | SASGQVGQPQH
TRBJ2-1 | TRBV11-1 | many | ASSLLRGTYNEQF
TRBJ1-1 | TRBV12-3/TRBV12-4 | - | ASSKGRGEAF
TRBJ2-5 | TRBV18 | many | ASSPWSAGAQETQY
TRBJ2-5 | TRBV12-3/TRBV12-4 | many | ASSFGGVGETQY
TRBJ2-2 | TRBV5-1 | many | ASAHTSGGNTGELF
TRBJ2-2 | TRBV5-1 | few | ASSPGDRGNTGELF
TRBJ2-5 | TRBV2 | - | ASRPQGWEETQY
TRBJ1-2 | TRBV6-1 | many | ASKLTGGVDGYT
TRBJ2-7 | TRBV11-2 | few | ASSLEHGPSYEQY